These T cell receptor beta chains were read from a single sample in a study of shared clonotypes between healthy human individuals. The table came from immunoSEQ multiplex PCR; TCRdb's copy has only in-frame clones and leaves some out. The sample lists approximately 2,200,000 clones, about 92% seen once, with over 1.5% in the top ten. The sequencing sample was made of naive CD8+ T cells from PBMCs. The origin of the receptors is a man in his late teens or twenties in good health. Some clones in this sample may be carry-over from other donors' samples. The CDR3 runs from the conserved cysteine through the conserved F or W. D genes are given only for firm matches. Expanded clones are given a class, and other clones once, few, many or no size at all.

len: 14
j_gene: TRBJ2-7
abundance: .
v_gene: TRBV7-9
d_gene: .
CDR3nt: TGTGCCAGCAGCTTCTCTCCCTCCGGACCCGAGCAGTACTTC
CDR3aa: CASSFSPSGPEQYF

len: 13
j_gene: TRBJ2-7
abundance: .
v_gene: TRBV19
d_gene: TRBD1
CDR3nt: TGTGCCAGTAGTATCGGACAGGGAGGTGGGCAGTACTTC
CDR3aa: CASSIGQGGGQYF

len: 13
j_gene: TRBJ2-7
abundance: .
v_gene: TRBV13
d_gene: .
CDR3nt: TGTGCCAGCAGCCCCGACAGCACCTACGAGCAGTACTTC
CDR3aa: CASSPDSTYEQYF

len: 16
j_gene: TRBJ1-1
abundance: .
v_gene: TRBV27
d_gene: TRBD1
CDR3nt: TGTGCCAGCAGTCCTAGGACAGGCCTGTTGAACACTGAAGCTTTCTTT
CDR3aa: CASSPRTGLLNTEAFF

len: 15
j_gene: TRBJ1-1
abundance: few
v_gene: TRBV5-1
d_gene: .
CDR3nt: TGCGCCAGCAGCCCATCTACTATTGGCGGCACTGAAGCTTTCTTT
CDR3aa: CASSPSTIGGTEAFF

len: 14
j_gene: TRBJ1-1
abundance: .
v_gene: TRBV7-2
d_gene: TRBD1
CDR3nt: TGTGCCAGCAGCCCCCTGACAGGGTACCCTGAAGCTTTCTTT
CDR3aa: CASSPLTGYPEAFF

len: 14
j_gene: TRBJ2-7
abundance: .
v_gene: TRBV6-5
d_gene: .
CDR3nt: TGTGCCAGCAGTTTTCGGACGGAGGCTTACGAGCAGTACTTC
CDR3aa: CASSFRTEAYEQYF

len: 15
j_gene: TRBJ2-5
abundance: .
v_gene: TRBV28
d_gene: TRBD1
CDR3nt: TGTGCCAGCAGTCCACGACAGGGTTTAGAAGAGACCCAGTACTTC
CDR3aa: CASSPRQGLEETQYF

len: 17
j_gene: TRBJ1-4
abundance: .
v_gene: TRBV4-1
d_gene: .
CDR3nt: TGCGCCAGCAGCCAAGGTTACAGGGCCGCAACTAATGAAAAACTGTTTTTT
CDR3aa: CASSQGYRAATNEKLFF

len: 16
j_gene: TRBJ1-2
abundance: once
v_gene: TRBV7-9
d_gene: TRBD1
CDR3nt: TGTGCCAGCAGCCCGAACCAGGGGGCTCGGAACTATGGCTACACCTTC
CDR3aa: CASSPNQGARNYGYTF

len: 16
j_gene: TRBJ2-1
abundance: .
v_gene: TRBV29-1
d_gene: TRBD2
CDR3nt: TGCAGCGTTGCGCCCCCGGGACTAGCCTATTACAATGAGCAGTTCTTC
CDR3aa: CSVAPPGLAYYNEQFF

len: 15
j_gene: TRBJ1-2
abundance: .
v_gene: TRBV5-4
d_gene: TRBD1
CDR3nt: TGTGCCAGCAGCTGGGGGACAGGGGGCGGCTATGGCTACACCTTC
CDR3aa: CASSWGTGGGYGYTF

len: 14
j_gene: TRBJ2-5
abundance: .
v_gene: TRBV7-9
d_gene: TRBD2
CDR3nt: TGTGCCAGCAGCCACCGGGGGGACCAAGAGACCCAGTACTTC
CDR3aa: CASSHRGDQETQYF

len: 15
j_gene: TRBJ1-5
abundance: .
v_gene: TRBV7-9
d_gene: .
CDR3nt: TGTGCCAGCAGCGGGGAGGACTTTCCGTATCAGCCCCAGCATTTT
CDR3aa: CASSGEDFPYQPQHF

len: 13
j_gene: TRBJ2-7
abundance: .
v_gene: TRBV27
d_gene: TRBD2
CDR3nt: TGTGCCAGCAGGGCTAGCGGGAGTTCCGAGCAGTACTTC
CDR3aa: CASRASGSSEQYF

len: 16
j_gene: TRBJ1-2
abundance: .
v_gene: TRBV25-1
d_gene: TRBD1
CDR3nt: TGTGCCAGCAGTGGGCCTCTAAACAGGGGCCCCTATGGCTACACCTTC
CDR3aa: CASSGPLNRGPYGYTF

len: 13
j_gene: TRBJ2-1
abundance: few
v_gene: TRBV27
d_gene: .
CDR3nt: TGTGCCAGCAGAGGTTTGCTTTGGGATGAGCAGTTCTTC
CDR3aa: CASRGLLWDEQFF

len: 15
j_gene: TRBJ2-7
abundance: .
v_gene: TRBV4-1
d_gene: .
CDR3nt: TGCGCCAGCAGCGAGAGCAGCCTAAGCTCCTACGAGCAGTACTTC
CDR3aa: CASSESSLSSYEQYF

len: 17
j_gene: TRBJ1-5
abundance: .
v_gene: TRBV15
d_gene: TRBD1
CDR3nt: TGTGCCACCAGCAGAGTCCCATCGACAGGGGGAAATCAGCCCCAGCATTTT
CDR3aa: CATSRVPSTGGNQPQHF

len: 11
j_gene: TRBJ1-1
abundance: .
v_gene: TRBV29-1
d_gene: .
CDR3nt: TGCGGTGGGAGGGTCAACACTGAAGCTTTCTTT
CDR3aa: CGGRVNTEAFF

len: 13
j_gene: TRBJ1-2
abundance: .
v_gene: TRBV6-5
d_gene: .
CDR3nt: TGTGCCAGCAGTGAGCAGGGGCGCTATGGCTACACCTTC
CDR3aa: CASSEQGRYGYTF

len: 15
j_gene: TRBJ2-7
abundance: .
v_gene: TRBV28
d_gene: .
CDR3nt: TGTGCCAGCAGGTTTGCGCGCCCAACAACTAAGGAGCAGTACTTC
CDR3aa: CASRFARPTTKEQYF

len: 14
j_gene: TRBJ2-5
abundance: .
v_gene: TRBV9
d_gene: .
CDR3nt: TGTGCCAGCAGCGTAGGTCGGGGACAAGAGACCCAGTACTTC
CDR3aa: CASSVGRGQETQYF

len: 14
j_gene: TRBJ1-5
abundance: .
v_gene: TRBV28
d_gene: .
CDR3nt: TGTGCCAGCAGTTATTTGGGGAGCAATCAGCCCCAGCATTTT
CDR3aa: CASSYLGSNQPQHF

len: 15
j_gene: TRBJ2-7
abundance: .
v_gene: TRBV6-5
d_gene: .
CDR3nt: TGTGCCAGCAGTTACGGTGGAAGTGATGGCTACGAGCAGTACTTC
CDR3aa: CASSYGGSDGYEQYF

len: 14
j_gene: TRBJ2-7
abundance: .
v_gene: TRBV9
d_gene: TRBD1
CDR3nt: TGTGCCAGCAGCGGGGACAGGAGCTCCTACGAGCAGTACTTC
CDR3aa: CASSGDRSSYEQYF

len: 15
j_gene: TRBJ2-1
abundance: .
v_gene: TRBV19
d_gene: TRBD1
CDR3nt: TGTGCCAGTAGTATCCCAGGGGGCTCTGGCAATGAGCAGTTCTTC
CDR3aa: CASSIPGGSGNEQFF